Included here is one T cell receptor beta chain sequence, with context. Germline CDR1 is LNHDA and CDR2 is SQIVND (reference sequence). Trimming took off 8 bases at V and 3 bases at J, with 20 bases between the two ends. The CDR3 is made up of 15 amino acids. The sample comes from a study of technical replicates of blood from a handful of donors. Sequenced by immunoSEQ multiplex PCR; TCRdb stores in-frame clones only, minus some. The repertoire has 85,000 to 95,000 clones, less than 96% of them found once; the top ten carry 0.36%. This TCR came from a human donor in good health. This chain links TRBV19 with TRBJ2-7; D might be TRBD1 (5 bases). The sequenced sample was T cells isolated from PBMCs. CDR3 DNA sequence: TGTGCCAGTGCAGGGCCCGGAAATCAGGGCTACGAGCAGTACTTC. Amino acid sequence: CASAGPGNQGYEQYF.